Sequencing of this T cell receptor beta chain was carried out in a study of T cells in Graves' hyperthyroidism and ophthalmopathy. The trim removed 5 bases at V and 4 bases at J, leaving 16 bases unmatched. Germline V gene lookup returns CDR1 MDHEN and CDR2 SYDVKM. The CDR3 is 17 residues long. This clonotype was seen ten or more times. Amplified regions were TCR beta CDR3 sequences from RNA transcripts. TCR CDR3 underwent first-round RT-PCR with the HTBI primer set. TCRdb recomputed calls from the multiplex PCR reads with MiXCR, one row per CDR3 protein. The table records 250,000 to 300,000 distinct CDR3 sequences, around 15% of them present only once.

The receptor was isolated from a woman aged 45-65 years with Graves' hyperthyroidism that later progressed to Graves' ophthalmopathy. The chain is built from TRBV28 and TRBJ2-7, with 8 nucleotides matching TRBD1. Sequenced input: blood. The CDR3, as DNA: TGTGCCAGCAGTACGGACAGGGAAAGGGGGTTTGGGTACGAGCAGTACTTC. Its protein is CASSTDRERGFGYEQYF.